This T cell receptor beta chain was obtained from a study of cytomegalovirus exposure and HLA in healthy donors. Study-wide points: Per a later analysis, about 17,000 TCR beta sequences showed association with HLA alleles at 0.05 false discovery rate. With DRB1 most and HLA-C fewest, TCR association rates differed between HLA loci in a later analysis. Presence/absence analyses supposed approximately even sequencing depth among donors. Within an earlier analysis, most TCR beta V segments proved productive either about 90% or about 30% of the time.

Germline V gene sequence: CDR1 MGHDK, CDR2 SYGVNS. The CDR3 loop spans 16 amino acids. V lost 2 bases and J 5 bases, leaving 13 bases between the germline ends. A note on this clone: The target antigen is unknown.

60 Vbeta and 13 Jbeta primers were used in PCR. Repertoires were generated with immunoSEQ multiplex PCR, while TCRdb's copy carries only in-frame clones and drops some. The table has more than 100,000 clones, about 80% seen once. The TCR sequence derives from a female donor in good health and CMV-seropositive. This chain links TRBV25-1 with TRBJ1-6; possibly TRBD1 for D (6 bases). The source material was PBMCs. For the CDR3, the DNA is TGTGCCAGCAGTGAAAACATCGACAGGAATAATTCACCCCTCCACTTT. It encodes CASSENIDRNNSPLHF.